These 25 T cell receptor beta chains were sequenced from one sample in a study of cytomegalovirus exposure and HLA in healthy donors. The PCR ran on 60 Vbeta and 13 Jbeta primers. Produced via immunoSEQ multiplex PCR; TCRdb's table is partial and in-frame only. Counted here are about 130,000 clones, roughly 84% occurring once; the ten biggest clones make up about 2.5%. The sequencing sample was made of PBMCs. These receptors originate from a man between 45 and 60 years old in good health and CMV-seronegative.

The V call is TRBV6-4, the J call TRBJ2-1; perhaps TRBD1 as D (5 bases). Trimming stripped 3 bases from V and 4 bases from J, with 7 bases between. This CDR3 contains 13 residues. Per germline, CDR1 MRHNA and CDR2 SNTAGT. The CDR3 loop is CASSEDNYNEQFF. Here the CDR3 DNA reads TGTGCCAGCAGTGAGGACAATTACAATGAGCAGTTCTTC.

Only a few counts were recorded for this clone. The chain recombines TRBV29-1 with TRBJ2-1; the match to TRBD2 covers 7 bases. The length of the CDR3 is 12 residues. Germline V gives CDR1 SQVTM, CDR2 ANQGSEA. The trim removed 7 bases at V and 7 bases at J, leaving 7 bases unmatched. The CDR3 spells CSAQRGGNEQFF. The CDR3 DNA follows: TGCAGCGCCCAGCGGGGTGGTAATGAGCAGTTCTTC.

The chain has TRBV12-1 and TRBJ1-5; the table's D call TRBD1 went unverified against the DNA. TRBV12-1 is designated a pseudogene. The CDR3 runs 14 residues. DNA for the CDR3: TGTGCCAGCAGCTTTGGCAGGCCGAATCAGCCCCAGCATTTT. As protein: CASSFGRPNQPQHF.

The chain is built from TRBV6-5 and TRBJ2-5, with D possibly TRBD1 on 6 matching bases. This CDR3 has 14 residues. Per germline, CDR1 MNHEY and CDR2 SVGAGI. V gave up 6 bases and J gave up 3 bases, with 14 bases separating them. In DNA, the CDR3 is TGTGCCAGCAGCAACCTACAGGGAAAAGAGACCCAGTACTTC. Its protein product is CASSNLQGKETQYF.

This clone was counted a single time. The chain employs TRBV30 and TRBJ2-3; the D gene is possibly TRBD2 (7 bases). V was trimmed by 0 bases and J by 4 bases, leaving 11 bases between them. The CDR3 has 14 residues. The germline gives CDR1 GTSNPN, CDR2 SVGIG (reference sequence). This CDR3 is CAWSVGGGPDTQYF. Written as DNA, the CDR3 is TGTGCCTGGAGTGTAGGGGGGGGGCCAGATACGCAGTATTTT.

The chain combines TRBV4-3 with TRBJ2-1; TRBD2 agrees at 10 bases. Germline V gene sequence: CDR1 LGHNA, CDR2 YSLEER. The CDR3 consists of 16 residues. V trimming: 0 bases; J trimming: 14 bases; junction bases outside the gene matches: 13. CDR3 loop: CASSQDLFGVSGGEFF. CDR3 sequence (DNA): TGCGCCAGCAGCCAAGATCTCTTTGGCGTCAGCGGGGGGGAGTTCTTC.

This clone was seen a handful of times. J is TRBJ1-6 and V is TRBV6-5; D is possibly TRBD1 (5 bases). This CDR3 has 14 amino acids. The V and J ends lost 0 bases and 11 bases respectively, with 11 bases between them. The germline V gene encodes CDR1 MNHEY and CDR2 SVGAGI. Written as DNA, the CDR3 is TGTGCCAGCAGTTACTCCAGGGTAGATACACCCCTCCACTTT. It encodes CASSYSRVDTPLHF.

The V gene is TRBV6-1, the J gene TRBJ1-2; D gene unclear. CDR3 length: 13 residues. V lost 2 bases to trimming and J lost 8 bases, with 12 bases between them. CDR1 and CDR2 (germline): MNHNS, SASEGT. The chain's CDR3 is CASSEQVPLGYTF. The CDR3 DNA follows: TGTGCCAGCAGTGAACAGGTCCCTCTAGGCTACACCTTC.

CDR3 sequence reads: CASSPLTGANTEAFF. CDR3 DNA sequence: TGCGCCAGCAGCCCGTTGACAGGGGCGAACACTGAAGCTTTCTTT. The V call is TRBV5-1, the J call TRBJ1-1, with 8 positions matching TRBD1. The junction had 6 bases not matched to a gene; V was cut back by 4 bases and J by 1 base. The CDR3 consists of 15 residues. Per germline, CDR1 SGHRS and CDR2 YFSETQ.

This sequence joins TRBV5-1 and TRBJ1-1, with D possibly matching TRBD1 (5 bases). Between the trimmed V and J ends, which lost 0 bases and 7 bases, there was a span of 10 bases. This CDR3 comprises 13 residues. In germline, CDR1 is SGHRS, CDR2 YFSETQ. The CDR3: CASSLEARVEAFF. CDR3 bases: TGCGCCAGCAGCTTGGAGGCCAGGGTTGAAGCTTTCTTT.

The chain carries TRBV5-4 and TRBJ1-2; no firm D call. V was pared by 4 bases and J by 2 bases, with 18 bases between. The CDR3 totals 16 residues. Per germline, CDR1 SGHNT and CDR2 YYREEE (reference sequence). CDR3 residues: CASSPETRPTNYGYTF. CDR3 in DNA: TGTGCCAGCAGCCCAGAGACACGGCCCACAAACTATGGCTACACCTTC.

This chain uses TRBV9 with TRBJ1-2, with TRBD1 as a possible D gene (5 bases). This CDR3 has 17 residues. CDR1 SGDLS and CDR2 YYNGEE come from the germline V gene. Trimming took 3 bases from V and 0 from J, leaving 18 bases between them. The CDR3 DNA sequence: TGTGCCAGCAGCGCCGGCAGGAGGGGACGAGCTAACTATGGCTACACCTTC. This sequence encodes CASSAGRRGRANYGYTF.

The V call is TRBV7-9, the J call TRBJ2-3, with 10 bases aligning to TRBD2. Per the germline V gene, CDR1 is SEHNR and CDR2 is FQNEAQ (reference sequence). V lost 3 bases and J lost 2; bases outside the gene matches: 5. CDR3 length: 16 amino acids. CDR3 protein: CASSFRTSGVTDTQYF. CDR3 in DNA: TGTGCCAGCAGCTTTCGGACTAGCGGAGTCACAGATACGCAGTATTTT.

In its sample, this clone was seen once. V and J are TRBV19 and TRBJ1-1, with D perhaps TRBD1 (5 bases). With 5 bases removed from V and 1 base from J, the gap between germline ends came to 11 bases. This CDR3 has 14 residues. CDR1 is LNHDA and CDR2 is SQIVND in the germline V gene (reference sequence). The CDR3 loop is CASSWQGANTEAFF. The CDR3 region has the DNA TGTGCCAGTAGTTGGCAGGGCGCGAACACTGAAGCTTTCTTT.

This clone was recorded only once. Written as DNA, the CDR3 is TGTGCCAGCAGTTGGACAGAAACTAGGAATTCACCCCTCCACTTT. As protein: CASSWTETRNSPLHF. The chain is built from TRBV6-1 and TRBJ1-6, with TRBD1 as a possible D gene (6 bases). Per the germline V gene, CDR1 is MNHNS and CDR2 is SASEGT. Trimming shortened V by 5 bases and J by 7 bases, and 15 bases separated the two germline ends. The CDR3 extends over 15 amino acids.

This rearrangement joins TRBV7-2 to TRBJ2-5, with 7 bases matching TRBD1. This CDR3 has 17 amino acids. Germline V lookup: CDR1 SGHTA, CDR2 FQGNSA. After removal of 2 bases from V and 5 bases from J, the junction contained 14 bases not matched to a gene. The CDR3: CASSLYPLRGPMETQYF. The CDR3 DNA reads as TGTGCCAGCAGCTTATACCCCCTTAGGGGGCCAATGGAGACCCAGTACTTC.

This clone was found a few times. The chain links TRBV6-4 to TRBJ2-3; D unresolved. The CDR3 is 13 amino acids. The germline CDR1 and CDR2 sequences are MRHNA and SNTAGT. V lost 3 bases to trimming and J lost 0 bases, with 4 bases between them. For the CDR3, the DNA is TGTGCCAGCAGTGAAGCTAGCACAGATACGCAGTATTTT. Protein: CASSEASTDTQYF.

The genes are TRBV6-5 and TRBJ1-2; tentatively, D is TRBD1 (5 bases). V was cut by 7 bases and J by 3 bases, with 18 bases left in between. The CDR3 has 15 residues. Germline V lookup: CDR1 MNHEY, CDR2 SVGAGI. The chain's CDR3 is CASMRLGGLDYGYTF. The CDR3 DNA reads TGTGCCAGCATGCGATTGGGGGGTTTGGACTATGGCTACACCTTC.

This clone showed up just a few times. CDR3 nucleotides: TGTGCCAGCAGCTCCCCCGGACTAGCGGGGGCTAGTAACAATGAGCAGTTCTTC. Protein sequence: CASSSPGLAGASNNEQFF. The V and J genes are TRBV7-9 and TRBJ2-1, with 13 bases lining up with TRBD2. The CDR3 contains 18 residues. The germline V gene encodes CDR1 SEHNR and CDR2 FQNEAQ (reference sequence). The junction had 11 bases not matched to a gene; V was cut back by 4 bases and J by 5 bases. The full variable domain, rest sourced from reference TRBV7-9 and TRBJ2-1, is DTGVSQNPRHKITKRGQNVTFRCDPISEHNRLYWYRQTLGQGPEFLTYFQNEAQLEKSRLLSDRFSAERPKGSFSTLEIQRTEQGDSAMYLCASSSPGLAGASNNEQFFGPGTRLTVL.

J is TRBJ2-7 and V is TRBV11-2, with D possibly TRBD1 on 5 matching bases. CDR1 and CDR2 (germline): SGHAT, FQNNGV. The V end lost 4 bases, the J end lost 0 bases, and 16 bases lay between the germline ends. The CDR3 runs 16 residues. CDR3 amino acids: CASSSLSGSPSYEQYF. The CDR3 DNA reads TGTGCCAGCAGCTCGCTCTCAGGGTCCCCCTCCTACGAGCAGTACTTC.

The chain carries TRBV5-1 and TRBJ2-2; D gene uncertain. The CDR3 totals 13 residues. The V end lost 2 bases, the J end lost 8 bases, and 10 bases lay between the germline ends. Germline V gene lookup returns CDR1 SGHRS and CDR2 YFSETQ. CDR3 coding DNA: TGCGCCAGCAGCTTTGTAGAAGCAGGGGAGCTGTTTTTT. Translation gives CASSFVEAGELFF.

This clone has just one count. The J gene is TRBJ1-1, the V gene TRBV13, with TRBD1 as a possible D gene (5 bases). The CDR3 has 12 residues. Germline assignment: CDR1 PRHDT and CDR2 FYEKMQ (reference sequence). Trimming cost V 8 bases and J 11 bases, with 18 bases left between them. CDR3 amino acids: CASRPGGAAAFF. The CDR3, as DNA: TGTGCCAGCCGCCCCGGGGGAGCCGCCGCTTTCTTT.

J is TRBJ2-3 and V is TRBV7-9, with 10 bases fitting TRBD2. The trim removed 5 bases at V and 6 bases at J, leaving 14 bases unmatched. The CDR3 consists of 17 residues. Looked up from germline, CDR1 is SEHNR and CDR2 is FQNEAQ (reference sequence). The CDR3 loop reads CASSPSLAGALGDTQYF. The CDR3 DNA sequence: TGTGCCAGCAGCCCGTCTCTAGCGGGGGCCCTTGGGGATACGCAGTATTTT.

This clone was detected once. This chain uses TRBV7-2 with TRBJ2-3; 7 bases align to TRBD1. Trimming took 6 bases from V and 1 from J; bases not matched to a gene: 7. The CDR3 totals 15 residues. CDR1 is SGHTA, CDR2 FQGNSA, per germline. CDR3: CASSLRTGGTDTQYF. CDR3 coding DNA: TGTGCCAGCAGTCTAAGAACAGGGGGCACAGATACGCAGTATTTT. Full variable domain (missing parts from reference TRBV7-2 and TRBJ2-3): GAGVSQSPSNKVTEKGKDVELRCDPISGHTALYWYRQSLGQGLEFLIYFQGNSAPDKSGLPSDRFSAERTGGSVSTLTIQRTQQEDSAVYLCASSLRTGGTDTQYFGPGTRLTVL.

Only one count was recorded for this clone. The chain carries TRBV2 and TRBJ1-1; D gene uncertain. V was cut by 2 bases and J by 1 base, with 11 bases left in between. CDR3 length: 15 residues. In germline, CDR1 is SNHLY, CDR2 FYNNEI. CDR3 coding DNA: TGTGCCAGCAGTGAATTTGGGCAGAAGAACACTGAAGCTTTCTTT. This sequence encodes CASSEFGQKNTEAFF.